This record covers a single TCR beta chain. This clonotype was observed many times. It lacks a known antigen. Per-base quality was not reported, and no clone a single base away is much larger than it. TCR beta CDR3 regions were amplified from RNA transcripts. The TCR CDR3 was subjected to a first round of RT-PCR using the HTBI primer set and the Qiagen OneStep RT-PCR kit. Libraries were constructed in a second round of multiplex PCR, after which size selection and purification were carried out. Paired-end sequencing of the libraries was performed with 100 bp reads on an Illumina HiSeq2000. In the paper's pipeline: SOAPnuke was used to process the raw data, with reads discarded if the reads contained adapters or uncalled bases, had a mean Phred below 15, or lacked an exact constant-primer or identifier match. COPE v1.2.5 was used to merge the high-quality paired reads, and each unique nucleotide sequence was defined as a clonotype. Clonotypes were aligned to IMGT TRBV, TRBD and TRBJ reference segments using MiTCR v1.1. The analysis included only V-J combinations with a frequency above 0.0001, which together covered approximately 99% of the repertoires. The TCS score was defined as the ratio of F50 (clonal expansion) to E x V (chaos), calculated using BLOSUM62-based TCRdist between CDR3 peptides within each V-J. Welch's t-statistics and random forest reduced 500 to 650 V-J features to 13, which were used in a naive Bayes classifier (R e1071). TCRdb reprocessed the public reads (quality trimming at Q25 with fastp, clone calling with MiXCR) and kept in-frame beta chains. Identical CDR3 proteins give one entry, which carries the most common genes and DNA. TCRdb, not the authors, supplied the V and J calls. Counted in this sample were under 800,000 distinct CDR3 sequences; 14% of them appeared once. The ten largest clones take up roughly 10% of the sample.

This sample was included in a study of T cells in Graves' hyperthyroidism and ophthalmopathy (dated by TCRdb to the late 2010s). In terms of the full investigation: Peripheral blood was collected at initial diagnosis, before any treatment. To identify distinguishing TCR V-J signatures, a discovery cohort of around 100 patients was used, comprising 40 to 45 with Graves' ophthalmopathy and about 59 with stable Graves' hyperthyroidism. Prospective prediction of ophthalmopathy was tested in an independent validation cohort consisting of under 20 hyperthyroidism patients and 15 to 17 patients who later progressed to ophthalmopathy. The approximately 100 discovery patients were divided at random into training and test sets in a 7:3 ratio. In about 6 Graves' hyperthyroidism patients, the study also compared T-cell repertoires from thyroid tissue with T-cell repertoires from blood. Following sampling, methimazole starting at 30 mg daily was given to hyperthyroidism patients, and high-dose intravenous methylprednisolone was given to ophthalmopathy patients. According to the paper, TCR Vbeta CDR3 sequencing was carried out on approximately 140 peripheral blood samples, which came from over 40 ophthalmopathy, 70 to 80 hyperthyroidism and approximately 17 progressor patients.

A patient counted as having stable Graves' hyperthyroidism if no progression to ophthalmopathy occurred over 18 months of follow-up. The hyperthyroidism patients were between 18 and 65 years old and newly diagnosed, with a disease duration of less than 2 months. Exclusion was applied to patients with uncontrolled infections, other autoimmune diseases, pregnancy or lactation. Diagnoses were based on clinical symptoms, serum thyroxine and TRAb, thyroid ultrasound and orbital computed tomography. PBMCs were separated from 8 to 10 ml of fresh peripheral blood using Ficoll-Paque density gradient centrifugation. Trizol reagent was used to extract total RNA, and RNA quality was then checked on an Agilent 2100 Bioanalyzer. CDR3 length: 15 amino acids, cysteine to phenylalanine. Only CDR3 DNA is held: 45 bases, read in frame from base 1. CDR1 SEHNR and CDR2 FQNEAQ were looked up in the germline V gene (reference sequence). V is reduced by 5 bases and J by 1 base, leaving a spacing of 14 bases between them.

General conclusions and limits of the study: During validation, the model predicted progression to ophthalmopathy a median of around six months ahead of onset, with roughly 65% sensitivity and less than 85% specificity. Most expanded thyroid clonotypes (frequency above 0.001) were also detected in blood, a finding suggesting that blood repertoires may reflect thyroid immune responses. No statistical method was used to set the sample size in advance, and investigators knew the group allocation. A 13 V-J signature model separated ophthalmopathy from stable hyperthyroidism, with 87.88% sensitivity and roughly 82% specificity in cross-validation and 80%/75% in testing.

In this chain, TRBV7-9 is recombined with TRBJ1-1; a tentative D call is TRBD1 (5 bases match). This sequence was found in a woman younger than 35 with Graves' hyperthyroidism. The material sequenced was blood. The CDR3 in this case is CASSNSRVTNTEAFF. The DNA sequence reads TGTGCCAGCAGCAACAGCAGGGTAACGAACACTGAAGCTTTCTTT.